Listed below are T cell receptor beta chains from one sample, sequenced in a study of T-cell memory formation after mild COVID-19. A single record per CDR3 protein comes from TCRdb applying MiXCR to the 5' RACE reads. Of about 49,000 distinct CDR3 sequences detected, around 25% appear once; the ten largest clones hold about two fifths. Sequenced input: PBMCs or a T cell subset sorted from them (not recorded which). Receptors originate from a man younger than 35 who had mild COVID-19 (a few samples of this study predate the infection). Cell type and time point are not known. CDR3s include the opening cysteine and the closing phenylalanine or tryptophan. The D gene is left open where the match is weak. The size of a clone is reported for some rows only, either as once, few or many, or as a class for expanded clones.

j_call clone_size d_call v_call cdr3_nt cdr3_aa
TRBJ2-3 NA TRBD2 TRBV7-3 TGTGCCAGCAGCCCGACCCTAGGAGCGGGGGGCACAGATACGCAGTATTTT CASSPTLGAGGTDTQYF
TRBJ1-1 few NA TRBV2 TGTGCCAGCAGGGCAGGGCTTGAAGCTTTCTTT CASRAGLEAFF
TRBJ2-2 few TRBD1 TRBV28 TGTGCCAGCAGATCGGGACAGGGGGTTTCCACCGGGGAGCTGTTTTTT CASRSGQGVSTGELFF
TRBJ1-2 medium-sized NA TRBV5-1 TGCGCCAGCAGCTTGGTATCCGTAAACTATGGCTACACCTTC CASSLVSVNYGYTF
TRBJ1-1 NA TRBD1 TRBV20-1 TGCAGTGTGATCACGACAGGGTACACTGAAGCTTTCTTT CSVITTGYTEAFF
TRBJ2-1 NA NA TRBV11-2 TGTGCCAGCAGTCTTCCCTACTCCCCCAATGAGCAGTTCTTC CASSLPYSPNEQFF
TRBJ2-1 NA TRBD1 TRBV28 TGTGCCAGCAGCTCTACAGGGGGGTTGAACAATGAGCAGTTCTTC CASSSTGGLNNEQFF
TRBJ2-1 NA TRBD1 TRBV7-9 TGTGCCAGCAGCGGAATGGACAGGGTACAGTTCTTC CASSGMDRVQFF
TRBJ2-5 NA NA TRBV25-1 TGTGCCAGCAGCCCATGGGACGGGCAAGAGACCCAGTACTTC CASSPWDGQETQYF
TRBJ1-4 once TRBD1 TRBV4-3 TGCGCCAGCAGCCAAGTTGGGACAGGATTTCCCCAGGGTGAAAAACTGTTTTTT CASSQVGTGFPQGEKLFF
TRBJ2-2 many NA TRBV7-8 TGTGCCAGCAGGAACACGAACACCGGGGAGCTGTTTTTT CASRNTNTGELFF
TRBJ2-7 NA NA TRBV6-6 TGTGCCAGCAGAGAATCCTACGAGCAGTACTTC CASRESYEQYF
TRBJ1-1 few NA TRBV20-1 TGCAGTGCGCCCACTGGTTCCACCGGGACTTGGAAGGGCACTGAAGCTTTCTTT CSAPTGSTGTWKGTEAFF
TRBJ2-3 NA TRBD2 TRBV12-3/TRBV12-4 TGTGCCAGCAGTTTAAACGGGGGGGCAGATACGCAGTATTTT CASSLNGGADTQYF
TRBJ1-2 few TRBD1 TRBV6-5 TGTGCCAGCAGGCGGACAGGGGAGGGCTACACCTTC CASRRTGEGYTF
TRBJ2-3 few NA TRBV6-5 TGTGCCAGCAGTCCGAGTCCTTTCAGCACAGATACGCAGTATTTT CASSPSPFSTDTQYF
TRBJ2-1 NA TRBD2 TRBV7-8 TGTGCCAGCAGCTTAGCTCGAGCGGGGGGAGGGCGCAATGAGCAGTTCTTC CASSLARAGGGRNEQFF
TRBJ1-3 NA TRBD1 TRBV7-9 TGTGCCAGCAGCTTAACGACAGGGCCAAACACCATATATTTT CASSLTTGPNTIYF
TRBJ2-2 NA NA TRBV27 TGTGCCAGCAGTTTATTCTTAGCCGGGGAGCTGTTTTTT CASSLFLAGELFF
TRBJ1-5 many NA TRBV6-2/TRBV6-3 TGTGCCAGCAGTTCGGGGGCCGCGGGGACGCATTTT CASSSGAAGTHF
TRBJ1-1 NA NA TRBV13 TGTGCCAGCAGCCCGGGTCAGAACACTGAAGCTTTCTTT CASSPGQNTEAFF
TRBJ2-1 NA TRBD2 TRBV20-1 TGCAGTGCGAGCACTTGGGGAGCTAGCGGGGGGAACAGGAATGAGCAGTTCTTC CSASTWGASGGNRNEQFF
TRBJ2-2 NA TRBD2 TRBV7-9 TGTGCCAGCAGCTTAGACGGACTAGGGACCGGGGAGCTGTTTTTT CASSLDGLGTGELFF
TRBJ2-2 NA TRBD2 TRBV12-3/TRBV12-4 TGTGCCAGCAGTTTGGTAGCAAGGGGACTAGCGGGGGGGCCTAGGAACACCGGGGAGCTGTTTTTT CASSLVARGLAGGPRNTGELFF
TRBJ2-3 NA TRBD2 TRBV7-2 TGTGCCAGCAGCTTAGCTGTCCTAGCGGCAGGAGATACGCAGTATTTT CASSLAVLAAGDTQYF
TRBJ2-1 NA TRBD1 TRBV10-3 TGTGCCATCAGTGAGAGTCGACAGGGAAGTGAGCAGTTCTTC CAISESRQGSEQFF